The rows below give T cell receptor beta chains drawn from one sample of a study of spatial heterogeneity in lung cancer. TCRdb itself ran the 5' RACE reads through MiXCR, one entry per CDR3 protein. The profile shows about 120,000 distinct CDR3 sequences, 12% of them singletons. Specimen: PBMCs, collected at follow-up. The origin of the receptors is a male donor with early-stage non-small cell lung cancer. The CDR3 runs from the conserved cysteine through the conserved F or W. D genes are given only for firm matches. Size values are once, few and many counts, or a class for expanded clones, and some rows have none.

v_call	j_call	cdr3_length	d_call	clone_size	cdr3_nt	cdr3_aa
TRBV30	TRBJ1-1	14	TRBD1	many	TGTGCCTGGAGTTGGACAGGGATGAACACTGAAGCTTTCTTT	CAWSWTGMNTEAFF
TRBV12-3/TRBV12-4	TRBJ1-3	12	NA	few	TGTGCCAGCAGCAACCGGGCAAACACCATATATTTT	CASSNRANTIYF
TRBV27	TRBJ2-7	15	TRBD1	NA	TGTGCCAGCAGTTTAACTCTCGGACAGGTCTACGAGCAGTACTTC	CASSLTLGQVYEQYF
TRBV4-1	TRBJ1-5	16	TRBD1	few	TGCGCCAGCAGCCAAGAATGGCCAGGGGGAAATCAGCCCCAGCATTTT	CASSQEWPGGNQPQHF
TRBV29-1	TRBJ2-1	14	NA	many	TGCAGCGTTACAGGGCTTAGTACGTACAATGAGCAGTTCTTC	CSVTGLSTYNEQFF
TRBV5-5	TRBJ2-3	12	NA	many	TGTGCCAGCAGCTTGGTGGCCGATACGCAGTATTTT	CASSLVADTQYF
TRBV29-1	TRBJ1-2	9	NA	NA	TGCAGCTCCACTCCCGACTACACCTTC	CSSTPDYTF
TRBV28	TRBJ1-5	12	NA	many	TGTGCCAGCTCCCTTAGCGATCAGCCCCAGCATTTT	CASSLSDQPQHF
TRBV6-5	TRBJ2-1	15	TRBD1	NA	TGTGCCAGCAGTCCGGACAGGGGGTCCCACAATGAGCAGTTCTTC	CASSPDRGSHNEQFF
TRBV20-1	TRBJ1-3	13	NA	NA	TGCAGTGCTCCTCGGGACTCTGGAAACACCATATATTTT	CSAPRDSGNTIYF
TRBV19	TRBJ2-7	14	NA	few	TGTGCCAGTTCCCCGGGAAGGGTCTCCTACGAGCAGTACTTC	CASSPGRVSYEQYF
TRBV29-1	TRBJ1-5	13	NA	many	TGCAGCGTTAGCCTTGCTCGCAATCAGCCCCAGCATTTT	CSVSLARNQPQHF
TRBV27	TRBJ1-1	17	NA	many	TGTGCCAGCAGCGGTGGTCAGGGGACGCTGGCTAACACTGAAGCTTTCTTT	CASSGGQGTLANTEAFF
TRBV5-1	TRBJ1-6	14	TRBD1	many	TGCGCCAGCAGCCAGAGACAGGGGAATTCACCCCTCCACTTT	CASSQRQGNSPLHF
TRBV7-6	TRBJ2-5	14	TRBD1	many	TGTGCCAGCAGCTTACAAGGGGGCGGTAAGACCCAGTACTTC	CASSLQGGGKTQYF
TRBV20-1	TRBJ2-3	13	NA	NA	TGCAGTGCTAGAGATATAAGCACAGATACGCAGTATTTT	CSARDISTDTQYF
TRBV14	TRBJ2-7	16	NA	few	TGTGCCAGCAGCCAAGCGGTCCCGAGGGGCTTCCGCGAGCAGTACTTC	CASSQAVPRGFREQYF
TRBV5-6	TRBJ2-7	13	TRBD1	few	TGTGCCAGCAGCCAGGGACAGACGACCTACGAAAACTTC	CASSQGQTTYENF
TRBV7-3	TRBJ2-3	13	NA	few	TGTGCCAGCAGCCCCGGCTTTGGGGATACGCAGTATTTT	CASSPGFGDTQYF
TRBV3-1	TRBJ1-2	12	NA	many	TGTGCCAGCAGCTATGGCTCTCTCGGCTACACCTTC	CASSYGSLGYTF
TRBV18	TRBJ2-7	14	TRBD1	NA	TGTGCCAGCTCACCAGGGACAGTTTCCTACGAGCAGTACTTC	CASSPGTVSYEQYF
TRBV27	TRBJ2-4	15	NA	many	TGTGCCAGCAGTTCCTCGGCCCTAGCCAAAAACATTCAGTACTTC	CASSSSALAKNIQYF
TRBV6-2/TRBV6-3	TRBJ1-5	17	TRBD1	few	TGTGCCAGCAGTTATACGGGGACAGCCTATAGCAATCAGCCCCAGCATTTT	CASSYTGTAYSNQPQHF
TRBV3-1	TRBJ1-1	13	NA	NA	TGTGCCAGCAGCCAACTACATGGCTCTGAAGCTTTCTTT	CASSQLHGSEAFF
TRBV28	TRBJ1-5	16	NA	NA	TGTGCCAACAGTTTCGGCGGGGGCGCATACAATCAGCCCCAGCATTTT	CANSFGGGAYNQPQHF
TRBV11-1	TRBJ2-1	13	NA	NA	TGTGCCAGCAGCTTTACGGGGCACCCGGGGCAGTTCTTC	CASSFTGHPGQFF
TRBV5-1	TRBJ2-7	14	TRBD2	many	TGCGCCAGCAAAGCGGGGGGTCGGACCTACGAGCAGTACTTC	CASKAGGRTYEQYF
TRBV29-1	TRBJ1-1	15	NA	many	TGCAGCGCGACCCCGGGACGGTCCATGAACACTGAAGCTTTCTTT	CSATPGRSMNTEAFF
TRBV5-1	TRBJ2-2	15	NA	NA	TGCGCCAGCAGGGAAGTCAGATCTTACACCGGGGAGCTGTTTTTT	CASREVRSYTGELFF
TRBV20-1	TRBJ2-1	15	TRBD1	few	TGCAGTGCTAGAGATCTCGGACAGGGGGCGATTGAGCAGTTCTTC	CSARDLGQGAIEQFF
TRBV20-1	TRBJ1-1	14	NA	few	TGCAGTGCTAGTAGAAGGGGAAGCAACACTGAAGCTTTCTTT	CSASRRGSNTEAFF
TRBV29-1	TRBJ1-1	14	TRBD1	many	TGCAGCGTGGGGACAGGGGGCGTTCTTACTGAAGCTTTCTTT	CSVGTGGVLTEAFF
TRBV9	TRBJ1-6	17	NA	many	TGTGCCAGCAGCGTTGGCGGAACGGGGACTTCCAATTCACCCCTCCACTTT	CASSVGGTGTSNSPLHF
TRBV12-3/TRBV12-4	TRBJ2-3	15	NA	NA	TGTGCCAGCAGTTCGGGACCGGGGGGCACAGATACGCAGTATTTT	CASSSGPGGTDTQYF
TRBV19	TRBJ1-4	14	NA	NA	TGTGCCAGTACTTCCGGCCGGAGAAATGAAAAACTGTTTTTT	CASTSGRRNEKLFF
TRBV12-3/TRBV12-4	TRBJ2-7	14	TRBD1	many	TGTGCCAGCAGTTTGGGACAGATTGCCTACGAGCAGTACTTC	CASSLGQIAYEQYF
TRBV10-3	TRBJ2-2	15	NA	many	TGTGCCATCAGTGAGTCGAGACAACCTACGGGGGAGCTGTTTTTT	CAISESRQPTGELFF
TRBV3-1	TRBJ2-7	15	TRBD1	NA	TGTGCCAGCAGCCCCGGACAGGGTCGACCCTACGAGCAGTACTTC	CASSPGQGRPYEQYF
TRBV7-2	TRBJ1-5	11	NA	few	TGTGCCAGCAGCTTAGTAGGCGCCCAGCATTTT	CASSLVGAQHF
TRBV29-1	TRBJ2-3	14	NA	few	TGCAGCGTTTCCAGAGACAGAGGCACAGATACGCAGTATTTT	CSVSRDRGTDTQYF
TRBV5-4	TRBJ2-7	14	NA	many	TGTGCCAGCAGCTTTCGGGATACCAACTACGAGCAGTACTTC	CASSFRDTNYEQYF
TRBV6-2/TRBV6-3	TRBJ1-5	14	NA	few	TGTGCCAGCAACCTTCCCAATAGCAATCAGCCCCAGCATTTT	CASNLPNSNQPQHF
TRBV5-1	TRBJ1-6	13	NA	many	TGCGCCAGCAGCTTGGGGGTCGGCGTCCCCCTCCACTTT	CASSLGVGVPLHF
TRBV28	TRBJ1-5	14	NA	NA	TGTGCCAGCAGTCCTCTACCAGGCAATCAGCCCCAGCATTTT	CASSPLPGNQPQHF
TRBV12-3/TRBV12-4	TRBJ2-7	15	NA	many	TGTGCCAGCAGCCGAATCCGGGGGGCGGACTACGAGCAGTACTTC	CASSRIRGADYEQYF
TRBV7-2	TRBJ1-5	13	NA	many	TGTGCCAGCAGCTTATCTCCCAATCAGCCCCAGCATTTT	CASSLSPNQPQHF
TRBV9	TRBJ2-7	16	TRBD2	NA	TGTGCCAGCAGCGTAGGTGGTAGCGGGGGATACTACGAGCAGTACTTC	CASSVGGSGGYYEQYF
TRBV5-1	TRBJ2-1	16	NA	few	TGCGCCAGCAGTTTTCTACCCCCGGGGAACAGCAATGAGCAGTTCTTC	CASSFLPPGNSNEQFF
TRBV7-3	TRBJ2-1	15	NA	many	TGTGCCAGCAGCGCCCAGGGGGGCTCCTACAATGAGCAGTTCTTC	CASSAQGGSYNEQFF
TRBV9	TRBJ2-7	15	TRBD1	many	TGTGCCAGCAGCGAAGGGACAGGGCCAACCTACGAGCAGTACTTC	CASSEGTGPTYEQYF
TRBV28	TRBJ1-2	15	NA	many	TGTGCCAGCAGTTTAACAGGCAGAGCTAACTATGGCTACACCTTC	CASSLTGRANYGYTF
TRBV7-9	TRBJ1-1	16	TRBD1	many	TGTGCCAGCAGCTTGGGGACAGGCTCAGGGAACACTGAAGCTTTCTTT	CASSLGTGSGNTEAFF
TRBV28	TRBJ1-5	15	TRBD1	few	TGTGCCAGCAGTTTACAGGGGGATAGCAATCAGCCCCAGCATTTT	CASSLQGDSNQPQHF
TRBV10-1	TRBJ2-3	14	TRBD1	NA	TGCGCCAGCAGTCCTACCGGGACAGGGTTTGCGCAGTATTTT	CASSPTGTGFAQYF